This T cell receptor beta chain was recorded in a study of shared clonotypes between healthy human individuals. Each subset's genomic DNA was split evenly across several immunoSEQ plates. In the source study's methods: Junction-only sequences produced by ImmunoSEQ had no quality scores, so filtering differed. Clones were sequenced by immunoSEQ multiplex PCR, and TCRdb holds only the in-frame ones, with some missing. Clone size and V and J calls were adopted from that table, with D and trimming inferred from the DNA. The repertoire has 470,000 or so clones, 60% to 80% of them found once; the top ten carry around 12%. Trimming stripped 0 bases from V and 3 bases from J, with 0 bases between. This CDR3 contains 11 residues. The germline V gene has CDR1 SGHNT and CDR2 YYREEE (reference sequence). On this clone: This may be a read error, as it is one base from a much larger clone. Other DNA sequences in the same sample also yield this CDR3.

The TCR was taken from a woman in her forties in good health. Some clones in this sample may be carry-over from other donors' samples. The chain links TRBV5-4 to TRBJ2-5; D remains unclear. Material: PBMCs. As DNA, the CDR3 is TGTGCCAGCAGCTTGGAAGAGACCCAGTACTTC. Protein sequence: CASSLEETQYF.